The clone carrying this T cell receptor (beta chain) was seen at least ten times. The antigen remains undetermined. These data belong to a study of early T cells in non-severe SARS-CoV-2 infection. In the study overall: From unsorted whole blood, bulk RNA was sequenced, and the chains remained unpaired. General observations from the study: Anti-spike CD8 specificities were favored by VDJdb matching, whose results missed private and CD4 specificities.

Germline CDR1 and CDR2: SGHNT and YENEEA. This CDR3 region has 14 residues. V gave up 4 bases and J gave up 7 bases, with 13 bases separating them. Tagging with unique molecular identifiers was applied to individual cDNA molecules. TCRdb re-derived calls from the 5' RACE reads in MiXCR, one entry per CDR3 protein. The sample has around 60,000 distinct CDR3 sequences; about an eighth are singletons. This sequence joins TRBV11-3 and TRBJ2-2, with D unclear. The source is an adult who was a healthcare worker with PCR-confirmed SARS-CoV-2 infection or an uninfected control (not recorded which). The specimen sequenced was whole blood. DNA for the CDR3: TGTGCCAGCAGCTCCGGGCTCAGCAACGGGGAGCTGTTTTTT. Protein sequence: CASSSGLSNGELFF.